This T cell receptor (beta chain) was documented in a study of cytomegalovirus exposure and HLA in healthy donors. Study observations and caveats: A highly shared variant cluster was judged a likely technical artifact. Analyses of presence and absence presupposed an approximately uniform sequencing depth across donors. Rarity held for most TCR sequences, but there were some public TCRs that occurred in many donors.

The PCR was carried out with 60 Vbeta primers and 13 Jbeta primers. In the source study's methods: A later analysis counted approximately 88 million unique TCR beta chains, 9.5 million to 13 million shared. The data were produced by immunoSEQ multiplex PCR, yet TCRdb's version contains in-frame clones alone and is incomplete. V and J calls and clone size are those listed in that table; D and trimming were worked out from the DNA. The sample has about 52,000 clones, about 57% seen once. This clone was seen only a few times. As yet, its antigen is unknown. In germline, CDR1 is SEHNR, CDR2 FQNEAQ (reference sequence). V was pared by 5 bases and J by 7 bases, with 8 bases between. This CDR3 has 12 residues.

This sequence originates from a human donor in good health. Sequences were obtained from PBMCs. The chain links TRBV7-9 to TRBJ2-2, with D possibly being TRBD1 (6 bases). CDR3 protein: CASSPDSGELFF. The CDR3 region has the DNA TGTGCCAGCAGCCCGGACAGCGGGGAGCTGTTTTTT.